This TCR beta chain was observed in a study of blood T cell repertoires in COVID-19 (dated by TCRdb to 2018 to 2021). The study in broad terms: Collaborator samples came from the United States, Italy and Spain and covered acute and convalescent phases of COVID-19. Samples were obtained from the ongoing ImmuneRACE study (first 160 participants) and from 1,254 subjects provided by 6 global collaborators. The repertoires were released in a freely available public database meant as a resource for research on the immune response to SARS-CoV-2. Where available, HLA class I and class II types were obtained from metadata supplied by the sample provider rather than from assay-based typing. The dataset comprised deeply sampled blood TCRbeta repertoires from subjects exposed to, actively infected with, or recovered from COVID-19. The prospective study material was composed of cDNA or gDNA derived from T cells, B-cell-depleted T cells, or PBMCs. Nearly every sample came with metadata listing a de-identified subject ID, COVID-19 status, age in years and sex. Summary of the overall study and its limitations: The amount of clinical and demographic metadata varied by source and participant and was provided uncurated.

The CDR1 and CDR2 encoded by the germline V gene are SGHDT and YYEEEE. From the cysteine through the phenylalanine, the CDR3 covers 15 amino acids. Only the CDR3 DNA stays, 45 bases, in frame from base 1. V is shortened by 5 bases, J by 0 bases, and the region joining them spans 15 bases. TCRbeta CDR3 regions were amplified from genomic DNA by means of the immunoSEQ Assay, a bias-controlled multiplex PCR. The original pipeline was this. The number of nucleated cells in each sample was estimated by amplification of reference gene primers within the assay. To quantify the absolute abundance of each unique TCRbeta CDR3 rearrangement, sequence reads were collapsed and filtered. Productive Simpson clonality was computed per sample as the square root of Simpson's diversity index over productive rearrangements. TCRdb obtained this table from immuneACCESS and retained in-frame rearrangements with V and J assigned. These tables miss some clones; where compared with another copy, unresolved V genes account for less than half of the shortfall, and the remainder is unexplained. V, J and clone size are taken as reported in that table, and D and trimming were inferred from the DNA itself. Within this sample are about 190,000 clones, with 85% to 90% of them counted one time only. The ten largest clones capture 0.62% of the sample.

Turning to this clone: The antigen it binds to is not known. Qualities for individual bases were not recorded, and no much larger clone is one base off.

Each collaborating institution followed its own protocols to collect whole blood in K2EDTA tubes. For TCRbeta analysis, collaborator samples were shipped as frozen whole blood, as isolated PBMCs, or as DNA extracted from either sample type. This chain is built from TRBV5-6 and TRBJ2-7; the D gene is perhaps TRBD2, from 7 matching bases. The clonotype comes from a man aged 45-65 years with acute or convalescent COVID-19. Sequencing input: peripheral blood. This receptor has the CDR3 CASRLGGANSYEQYF. In nucleotides, the sequence is TGTGCCAGCAGGTTAGGGGGGGCGAACTCCTACGAGCAGTACTTC.